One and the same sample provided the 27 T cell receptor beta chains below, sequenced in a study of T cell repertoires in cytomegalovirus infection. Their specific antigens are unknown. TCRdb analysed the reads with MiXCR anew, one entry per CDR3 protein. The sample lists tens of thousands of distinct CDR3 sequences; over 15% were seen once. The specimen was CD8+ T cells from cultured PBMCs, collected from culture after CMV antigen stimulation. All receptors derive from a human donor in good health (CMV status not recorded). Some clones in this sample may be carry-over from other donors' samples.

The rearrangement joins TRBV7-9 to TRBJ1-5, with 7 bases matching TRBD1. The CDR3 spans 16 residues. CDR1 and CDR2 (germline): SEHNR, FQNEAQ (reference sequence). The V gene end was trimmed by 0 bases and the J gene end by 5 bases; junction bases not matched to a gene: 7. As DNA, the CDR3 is TGTGCCAGCAGCTTAGCAGGGGGCGGCGGATATCAGCCCCAGCATTTT. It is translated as CASSLAGGGGYQPQHF.

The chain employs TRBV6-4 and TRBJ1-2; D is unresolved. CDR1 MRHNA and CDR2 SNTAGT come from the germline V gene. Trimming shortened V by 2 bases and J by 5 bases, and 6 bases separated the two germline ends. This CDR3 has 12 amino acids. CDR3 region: CASSDRGYGYTF. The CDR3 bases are TGTGCCAGCAGTGACAGAGGATATGGCTACACCTTC.

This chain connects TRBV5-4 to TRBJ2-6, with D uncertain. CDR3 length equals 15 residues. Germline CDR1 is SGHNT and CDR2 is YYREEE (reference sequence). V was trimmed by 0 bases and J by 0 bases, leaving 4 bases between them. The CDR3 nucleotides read TGTGCCAGCAGCTTGGAGGTCTCTGGGGCCAACGTCCTGACTTTC. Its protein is CASSLEVSGANVLTF.

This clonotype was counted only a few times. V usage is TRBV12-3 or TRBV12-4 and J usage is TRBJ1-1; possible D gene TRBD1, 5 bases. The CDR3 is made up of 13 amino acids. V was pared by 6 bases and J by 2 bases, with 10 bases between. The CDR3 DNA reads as TGTGCCAGCAGATATACAGGCAACACTGAAGCTTTCTTT. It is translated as CASRYTGNTEAFF.

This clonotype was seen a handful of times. The CDR3 bases are TGTGCCAGCAGTCGGGGGCACACTGAAGCTTTCTTT. This gives the protein CASSRGHTEAFF. This sequence joins TRBV12-3 or TRBV12-4 and TRBJ1-1, with D perhaps TRBD1 (6 bases). Trimming pared 5 bases from V and 3 bases from J, leaving 7 bases between. The CDR3 loop spans 12 amino acids.

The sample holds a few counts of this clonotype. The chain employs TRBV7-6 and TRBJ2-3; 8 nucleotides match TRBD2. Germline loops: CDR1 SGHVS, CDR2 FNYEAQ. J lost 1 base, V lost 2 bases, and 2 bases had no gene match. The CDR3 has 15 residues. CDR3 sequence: CASSLPREGTDTQYF. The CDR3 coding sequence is TGTGCCAGCAGCTTACCGCGGGAGGGCACAGATACGCAGTATTTT.

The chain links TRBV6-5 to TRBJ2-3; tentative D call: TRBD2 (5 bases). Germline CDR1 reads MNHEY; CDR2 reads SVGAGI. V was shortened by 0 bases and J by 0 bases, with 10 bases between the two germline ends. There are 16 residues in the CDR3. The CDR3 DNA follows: TGTGCCAGCAGTTACTCGAGAACGGGGAGCACAGATACGCAGTATTTT. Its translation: CASSYSRTGSTDTQYF.

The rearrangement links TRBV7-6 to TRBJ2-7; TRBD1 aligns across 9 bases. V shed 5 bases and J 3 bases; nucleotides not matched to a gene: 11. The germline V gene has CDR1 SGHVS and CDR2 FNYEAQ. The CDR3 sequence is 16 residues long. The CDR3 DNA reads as TGTGCCAGCAGCATATCTCCCGGGACAGGGAGCTACGAGCAGTACTTC. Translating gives CASSISPGTGSYEQYF.

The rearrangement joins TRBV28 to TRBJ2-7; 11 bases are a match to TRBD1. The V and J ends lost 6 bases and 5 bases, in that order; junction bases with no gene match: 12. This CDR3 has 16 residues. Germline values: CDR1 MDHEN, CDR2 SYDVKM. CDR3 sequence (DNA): TGTGCCAGCAGCCCTCCGGGACAGGGGGTTGGTAACGAGCAGTACTTC. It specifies CASSPPGQGVGNEQYF.

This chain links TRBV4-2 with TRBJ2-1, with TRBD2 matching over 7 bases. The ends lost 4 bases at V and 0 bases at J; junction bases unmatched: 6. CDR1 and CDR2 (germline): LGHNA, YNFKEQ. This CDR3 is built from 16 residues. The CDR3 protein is CASSPRGTNSYNEQFF. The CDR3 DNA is TGTGCCAGCAGCCCACGCGGGACTAACTCCTACAATGAGCAGTTCTTC.

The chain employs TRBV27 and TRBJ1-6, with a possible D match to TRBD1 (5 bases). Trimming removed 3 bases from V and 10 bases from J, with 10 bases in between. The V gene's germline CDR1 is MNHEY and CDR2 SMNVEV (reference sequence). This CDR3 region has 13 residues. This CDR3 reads CASSLGRDSPLHF. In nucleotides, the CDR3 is TGTGCCAGCAGTTTGGGGAGGGACTCACCCCTCCACTTT.

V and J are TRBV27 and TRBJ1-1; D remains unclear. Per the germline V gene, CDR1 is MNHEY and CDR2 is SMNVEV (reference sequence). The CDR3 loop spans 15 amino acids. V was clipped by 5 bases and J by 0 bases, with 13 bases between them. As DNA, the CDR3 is TGTGCCAGCAGTCGCCTTCGGGAGGTGAACACTGAAGCTTTCTTT. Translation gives CASSRLREVNTEAFF.

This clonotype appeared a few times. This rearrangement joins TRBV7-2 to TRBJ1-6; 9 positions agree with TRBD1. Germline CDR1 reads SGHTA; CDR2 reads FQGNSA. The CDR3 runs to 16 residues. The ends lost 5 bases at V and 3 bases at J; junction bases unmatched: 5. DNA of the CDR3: TGTGCCAGCAGCCCTGAGACAGGGGGCTATAATTCACCCCTCCACTTT. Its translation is CASSPETGGYNSPLHF.

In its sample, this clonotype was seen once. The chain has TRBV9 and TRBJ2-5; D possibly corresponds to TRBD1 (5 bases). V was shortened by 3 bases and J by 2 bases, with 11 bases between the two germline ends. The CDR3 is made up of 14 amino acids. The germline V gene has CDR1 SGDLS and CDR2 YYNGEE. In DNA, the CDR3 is TGTGCCAGCAGCGATAGGGGATTACAAGAGACCCAGTACTTC. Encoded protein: CASSDRGLQETQYF. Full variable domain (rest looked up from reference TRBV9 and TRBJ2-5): DSGVTQTPKHLITATGQRVTLRCSPRSGDLSVYWYQQSLDQGLQFLIQYYNGEERAKGNILERFSAQQFPDLHSELNLSSLELGDSALYFCASSDRGLQETQYFGPGTRLLVL.

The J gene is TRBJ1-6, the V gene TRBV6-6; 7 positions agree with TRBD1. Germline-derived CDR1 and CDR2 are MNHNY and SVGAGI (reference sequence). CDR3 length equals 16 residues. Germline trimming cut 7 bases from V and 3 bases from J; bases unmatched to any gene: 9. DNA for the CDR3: TGTGCCAGCACTACGGGACAGCCCGGCTATAATTCACCCCTCCACTTT. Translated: CASTTGQPGYNSPLHF.

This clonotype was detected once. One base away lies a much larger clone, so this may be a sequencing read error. DNA for the CDR3: TGTGCCAGCAGTGCCGGGAGAGGATTCCAAAACAGTCAGTACTTC. It encodes CASSAGRGFQNSQYF. This chain connects TRBV6-6 to TRBJ2-4; possibly TRBD2 for D (6 bases). Germline values: CDR1 MNHNY, CDR2 SVGAGI (reference sequence). The CDR3 runs to 15 residues.

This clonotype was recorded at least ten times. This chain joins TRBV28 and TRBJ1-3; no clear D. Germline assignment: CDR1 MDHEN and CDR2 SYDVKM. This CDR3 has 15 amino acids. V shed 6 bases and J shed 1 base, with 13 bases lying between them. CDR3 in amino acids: CASRGLGGSGNTIYF. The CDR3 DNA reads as TGTGCCAGCAGGGGTCTTGGTGGGTCTGGAAACACCATATATTTT.

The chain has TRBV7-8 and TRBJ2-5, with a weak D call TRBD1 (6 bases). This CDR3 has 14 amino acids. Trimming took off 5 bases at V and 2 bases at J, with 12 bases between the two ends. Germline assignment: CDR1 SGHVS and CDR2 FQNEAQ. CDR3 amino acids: CASSPRTDQETQYF. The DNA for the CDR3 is TGTGCCAGCAGCCCACGGACAGATCAAGAGACCCAGTACTTC.

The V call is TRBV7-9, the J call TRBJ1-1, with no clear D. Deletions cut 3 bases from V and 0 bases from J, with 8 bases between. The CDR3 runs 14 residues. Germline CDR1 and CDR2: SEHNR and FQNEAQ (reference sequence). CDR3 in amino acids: CASSFSGLNTEAFF. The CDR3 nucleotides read TGTGCCAGCAGCTTCTCCGGACTGAACACTGAAGCTTTCTTT. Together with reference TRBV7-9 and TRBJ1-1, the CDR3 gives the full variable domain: DTGVSQNPRHKITKRGQNVTFRCDPISEHNRLYWYRQTLGQGPEFLTYFQNEAQLEKSRLLSDRFSAERPKGSFSTLEIQRTEQGDSAMYLCASSFSGLNTEAFFGQGTRLTVV.

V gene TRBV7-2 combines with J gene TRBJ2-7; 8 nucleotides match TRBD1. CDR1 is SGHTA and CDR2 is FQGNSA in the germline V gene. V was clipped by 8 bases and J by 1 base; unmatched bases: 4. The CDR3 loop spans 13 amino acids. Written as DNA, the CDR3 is TGTGCCAGCTCTAACAGGGGGTCCTACGAGCAGTACTTC. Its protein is CASSNRGSYEQYF. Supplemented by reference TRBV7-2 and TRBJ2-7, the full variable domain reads GAGVSQSPSNKVTEKGKDVELRCDPISGHTALYWYRQSLGQGLEFLIYFQGNSAPDKSGLPSDRFSAERTGGSVSTLTIQRTQQEDSAVYLCASSNRGSYEQYFGPGTRLTVT.

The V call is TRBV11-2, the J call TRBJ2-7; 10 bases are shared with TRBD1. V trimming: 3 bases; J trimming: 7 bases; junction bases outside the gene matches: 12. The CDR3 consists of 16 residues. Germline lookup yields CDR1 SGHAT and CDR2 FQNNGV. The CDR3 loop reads CASSLEPGQGRREQYF. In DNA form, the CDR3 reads TGTGCCAGCAGCTTGGAACCGGGACAGGGGCGACGAGAGCAGTACTTC.

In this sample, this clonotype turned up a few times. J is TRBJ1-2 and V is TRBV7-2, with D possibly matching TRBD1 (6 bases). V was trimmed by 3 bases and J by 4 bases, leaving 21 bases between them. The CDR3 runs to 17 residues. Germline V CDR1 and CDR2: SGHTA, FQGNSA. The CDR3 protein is CASSLTFRGSAPYGYTF. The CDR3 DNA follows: TGTGCCAGCAGCTTGACCTTCAGGGGATCAGCACCCTATGGCTACACCTTC.

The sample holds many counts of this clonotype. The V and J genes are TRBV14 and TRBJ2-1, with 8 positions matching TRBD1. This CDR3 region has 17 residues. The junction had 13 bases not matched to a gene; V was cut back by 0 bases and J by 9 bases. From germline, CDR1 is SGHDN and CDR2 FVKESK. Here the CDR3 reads CASSQDQVGRGRFEQFF. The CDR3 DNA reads TGTGCCAGCAGCCAAGATCAGGTGGGCAGGGGGCGGTTTGAGCAGTTCTTC.

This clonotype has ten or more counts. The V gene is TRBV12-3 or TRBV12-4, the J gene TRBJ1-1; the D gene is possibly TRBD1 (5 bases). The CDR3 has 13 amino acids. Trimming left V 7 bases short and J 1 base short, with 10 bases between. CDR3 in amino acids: CASNLGGNTEAFF. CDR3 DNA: TGTGCCAGCAACCTTGGGGGGAACACTGAAGCTTTCTTT.

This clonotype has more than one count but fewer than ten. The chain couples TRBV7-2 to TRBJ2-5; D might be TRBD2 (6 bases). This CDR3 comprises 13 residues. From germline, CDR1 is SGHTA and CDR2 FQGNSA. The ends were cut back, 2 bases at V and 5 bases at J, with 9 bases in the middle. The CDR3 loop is CASSLNAGETQYF. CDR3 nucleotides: TGTGCCAGCAGCTTAAATGCGGGGGAGACCCAGTACTTC.

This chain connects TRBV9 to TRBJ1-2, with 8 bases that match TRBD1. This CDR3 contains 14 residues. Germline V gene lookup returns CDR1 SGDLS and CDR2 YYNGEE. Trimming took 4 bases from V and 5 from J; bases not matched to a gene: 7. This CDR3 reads CASSPDRALYGYTF. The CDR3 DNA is TGTGCCAGCAGCCCGGACAGGGCCCTTTATGGCTACACCTTC.

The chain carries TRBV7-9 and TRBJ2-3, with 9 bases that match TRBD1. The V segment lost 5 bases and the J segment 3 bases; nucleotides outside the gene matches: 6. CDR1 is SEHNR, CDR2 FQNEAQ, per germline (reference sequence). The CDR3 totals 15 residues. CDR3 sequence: CASSPRTGDTDTQYF. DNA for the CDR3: TGTGCCAGCAGCCCGAGGACAGGGGATACAGATACGCAGTATTTT.